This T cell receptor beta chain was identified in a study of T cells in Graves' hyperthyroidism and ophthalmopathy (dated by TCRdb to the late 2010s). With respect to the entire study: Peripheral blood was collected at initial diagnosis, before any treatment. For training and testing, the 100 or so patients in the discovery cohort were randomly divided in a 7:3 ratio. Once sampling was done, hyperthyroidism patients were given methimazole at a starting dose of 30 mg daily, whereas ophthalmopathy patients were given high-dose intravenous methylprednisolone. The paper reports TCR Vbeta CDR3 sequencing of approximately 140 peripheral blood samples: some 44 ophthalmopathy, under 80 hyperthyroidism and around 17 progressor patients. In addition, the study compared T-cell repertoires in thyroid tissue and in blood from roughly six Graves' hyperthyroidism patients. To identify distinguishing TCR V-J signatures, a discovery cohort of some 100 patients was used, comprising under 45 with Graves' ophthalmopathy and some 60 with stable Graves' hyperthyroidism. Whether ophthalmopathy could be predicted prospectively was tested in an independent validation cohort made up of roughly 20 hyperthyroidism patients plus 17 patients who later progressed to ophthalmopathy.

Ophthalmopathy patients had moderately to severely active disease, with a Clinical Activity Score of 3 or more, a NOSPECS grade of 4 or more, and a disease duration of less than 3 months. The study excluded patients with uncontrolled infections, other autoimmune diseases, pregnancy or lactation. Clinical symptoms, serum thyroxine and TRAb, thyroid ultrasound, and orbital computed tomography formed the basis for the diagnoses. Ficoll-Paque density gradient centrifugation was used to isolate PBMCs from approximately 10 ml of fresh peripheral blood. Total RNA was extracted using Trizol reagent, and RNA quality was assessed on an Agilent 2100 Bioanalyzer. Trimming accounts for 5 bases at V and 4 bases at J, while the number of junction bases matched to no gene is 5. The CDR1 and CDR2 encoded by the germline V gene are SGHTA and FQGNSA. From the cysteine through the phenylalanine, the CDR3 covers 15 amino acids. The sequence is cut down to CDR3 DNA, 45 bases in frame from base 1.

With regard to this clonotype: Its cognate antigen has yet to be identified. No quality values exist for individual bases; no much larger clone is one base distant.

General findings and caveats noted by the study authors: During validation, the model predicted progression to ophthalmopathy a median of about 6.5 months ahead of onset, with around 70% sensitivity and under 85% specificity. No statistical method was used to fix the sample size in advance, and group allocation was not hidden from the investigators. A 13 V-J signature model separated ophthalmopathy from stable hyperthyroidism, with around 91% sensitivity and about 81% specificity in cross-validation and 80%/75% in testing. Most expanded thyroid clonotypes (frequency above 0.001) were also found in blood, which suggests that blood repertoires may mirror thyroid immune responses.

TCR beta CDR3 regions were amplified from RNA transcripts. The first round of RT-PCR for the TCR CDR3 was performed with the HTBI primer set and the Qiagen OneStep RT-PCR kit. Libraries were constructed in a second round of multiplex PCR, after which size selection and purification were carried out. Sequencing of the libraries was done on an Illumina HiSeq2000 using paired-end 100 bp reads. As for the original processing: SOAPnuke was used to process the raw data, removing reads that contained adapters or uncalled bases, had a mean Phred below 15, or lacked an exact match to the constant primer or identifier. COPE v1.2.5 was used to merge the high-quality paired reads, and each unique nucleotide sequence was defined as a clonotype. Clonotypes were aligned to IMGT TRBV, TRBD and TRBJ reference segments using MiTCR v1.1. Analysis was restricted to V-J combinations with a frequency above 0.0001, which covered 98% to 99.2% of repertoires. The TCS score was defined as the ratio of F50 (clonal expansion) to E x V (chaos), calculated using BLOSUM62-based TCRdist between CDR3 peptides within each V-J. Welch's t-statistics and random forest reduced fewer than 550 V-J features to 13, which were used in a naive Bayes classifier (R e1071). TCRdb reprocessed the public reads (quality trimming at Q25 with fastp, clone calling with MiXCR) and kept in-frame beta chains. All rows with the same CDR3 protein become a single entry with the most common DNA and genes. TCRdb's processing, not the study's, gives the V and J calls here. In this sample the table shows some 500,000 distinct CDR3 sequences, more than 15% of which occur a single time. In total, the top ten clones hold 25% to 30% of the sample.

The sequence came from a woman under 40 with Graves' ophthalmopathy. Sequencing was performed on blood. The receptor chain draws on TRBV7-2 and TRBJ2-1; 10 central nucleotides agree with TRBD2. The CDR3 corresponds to CASSVTSGIYNEQFF. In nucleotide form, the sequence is TGTGCCAGCAGCGTTACTAGCGGGATTTACAATGAGCAGTTCTTC.